The rows below give T cell receptor beta chains drawn from one sample of a study of CD4 T cells in relation to SARS-CoV-2 and coronaviruses. Their antigens are not known. Generated by immunoSEQ multiplex PCR, the TCRdb table keeps only in-frame clones and is missing some. In the table there are 20,000 or so clones, about 80% of which are singletons. Sequenced input: CD4+ T cells from PBMCs, cultured in vitro. These TCRs come from a human donor in good health. Both conserved end residues are part of each CDR3. Each record gives: V gene, clone size, D gene, J gene, CDR3 protein, CDR3 DNA. D genes are given only for firm matches. Clone size is not always given. Where it is, it says once, few, many or a class for expanded clones.

V gene: TRBV18
clone size: -
D gene: -
J gene: TRBJ1-3
CDR3 protein: CASSPSLGSGGNTIYF
CDR3 DNA: TGTGCCAGCTCACCAAGTTTGGGGTCGGGAGGAAACACCATATATTTT

V gene: TRBV19
clone size: -
D gene: -
J gene: TRBJ2-1
CDR3 protein: CASSIGSNNEQFF
CDR3 DNA: TGTGCCAGTAGTATCGGCAGTAACAATGAGCAGTTCTTC

V gene: TRBV5-1
clone size: once
D gene: TRBD2
J gene: TRBJ2-2
CDR3 protein: CASSLGAGFNTGELFF
CDR3 DNA: TGCGCCAGCAGCTTGGGAGCGGGGTTTAACACCGGGGAGCTGTTTTTT

V gene: TRBV5-1
clone size: -
D gene: -
J gene: TRBJ2-1
CDR3 protein: CASSLRGHLYNEQFF
CDR3 DNA: TGCGCCAGCAGCTTGAGGGGACACCTGTACAATGAGCAGTTCTTC

V gene: TRBV4-1
clone size: -
D gene: TRBD1
J gene: TRBJ1-6
CDR3 protein: CASRQLGGNSPLHF
CDR3 DNA: TGCGCCAGCAGACAATTAGGGGGCAATTCACCCCTCCACTTT

V gene: TRBV7-2
clone size: -
D gene: -
J gene: TRBJ2-2
CDR3 protein: CASSSKRQSTGELFF
CDR3 DNA: TGTGCCAGCAGTTCTAAACGACAGAGCACCGGGGAGCTGTTTTTT

V gene: TRBV7-9
clone size: few
D gene: -
J gene: TRBJ2-7
CDR3 protein: CASSPARYEQYF
CDR3 DNA: TGTGCCAGCAGCCCCGCAAGGTACGAGCAGTACTTC

V gene: TRBV30
clone size: few
D gene: -
J gene: TRBJ1-2
CDR3 protein: CAWTENYGYTF
CDR3 DNA: TGTGCCTGGACAGAGAACTATGGCTACACCTTC

V gene: TRBV4-1
clone size: -
D gene: TRBD2
J gene: TRBJ2-2
CDR3 protein: CASSQRSGGNTGELFF
CDR3 DNA: TGCGCCAGCAGCCAAAGAAGCGGGGGGAACACCGGGGAGCTGTTTTTT

V gene: TRBV7-2
clone size: -
D gene: TRBD1
J gene: TRBJ1-1
CDR3 protein: CASSPGTGATEAFF
CDR3 DNA: TGTGCCAGCAGTCCCGGGACAGGGGCAACTGAAGCTTTCTTT

V gene: TRBV5-1
clone size: few
D gene: -
J gene: TRBJ2-3
CDR3 protein: CASSLNRGTDTQYF
CDR3 DNA: TGCGCCAGCAGCTTGAATAGGGGCACAGATACGCAGTATTTT

V gene: TRBV11-2
clone size: -
D gene: TRBD2
J gene: TRBJ2-7
CDR3 protein: CASSLDGLAGGFSYEQYF
CDR3 DNA: TGTGCCAGCAGCTTAGATGGACTAGCGGGAGGATTCTCCTACGAGCAGTACTTC

V gene: TRBV5-6
clone size: -
D gene: -
J gene: TRBJ2-3
CDR3 protein: CASSLDITDTQYF
CDR3 DNA: TGTGCCAGCAGCCTGGACATCACAGATACGCAGTATTTT

V gene: TRBV3-1/TRBV3-2
clone size: -
D gene: TRBD2
J gene: TRBJ2-2
CDR3 protein: CASSPGLAGGPTIGELFF
CDR3 DNA: TGTGCCAGCAGCCCTGGCCTAGCGGGAGGGCCCACTATCGGGGAGCTGTTTTTT

V gene: TRBV5-4
clone size: -
D gene: -
J gene: TRBJ2-7
CDR3 protein: CASRRSQGSYEQYF
CDR3 DNA: TGTGCCAGCAGAAGATCTCAGGGCTCCTACGAGCAGTACTTC

V gene: TRBV25-1
clone size: -
D gene: -
J gene: TRBJ2-1
CDR3 protein: CASSEQFPYNEQFF
CDR3 DNA: TGTGCCAGCAGTGAGCAATTCCCCTACAATGAGCAGTTCTTC

V gene: TRBV6-2/TRBV6-3
clone size: -
D gene: TRBD2
J gene: TRBJ2-5
CDR3 protein: CASSYAFPASGRGGETQYF
CDR3 DNA: TGTGCCAGCAGTTACGCCTTCCCAGCTAGCGGGAGGGGGGGAGAGACCCAGTACTTC

V gene: TRBV19
clone size: -
D gene: -
J gene: TRBJ2-5
CDR3 protein: CASRLGAGETQYF
CDR3 DNA: TGTGCCAGTAGGTTAGGGGCCGGGGAGACCCAGTACTTC

V gene: TRBV10-2
clone size: once
D gene: -
J gene: TRBJ2-7
CDR3 protein: CASSEEVLNEQYF
CDR3 DNA: TGCGCCAGCAGTGAGGAAGTACTCAACGAGCAGTACTTC

V gene: TRBV5-4
clone size: -
D gene: TRBD1
J gene: TRBJ2-2
CDR3 protein: CASSFGTVGTGELFF
CDR3 DNA: TGTGCCAGCAGCTTCGGGACAGTGGGAACCGGGGAGCTGTTTTTT

V gene: TRBV18
clone size: once
D gene: -
J gene: TRBJ1-6
CDR3 protein: CASSPTTGWNNSPLHF
CDR3 DNA: TGTGCCAGCTCACCGACGACAGGATGGAATAATTCACCCCTCCACTTT

V gene: TRBV5-1
clone size: -
D gene: -
J gene: TRBJ2-1
CDR3 protein: CASSPLGRASYNEQFF
CDR3 DNA: TGCGCCAGCAGCCCCCTAGGCCGGGCGTCATACAATGAGCAGTTCTTC

V gene: TRBV5-1
clone size: -
D gene: -
J gene: TRBJ2-2
CDR3 protein: CASSPPANTGELFF
CDR3 DNA: TGCGCCAGCAGCCCGCCCGCGAACACCGGGGAGCTGTTTTTT

V gene: TRBV7-9
clone size: -
D gene: -
J gene: TRBJ2-3
CDR3 protein: CASSLAGAEDTQYF
CDR3 DNA: TGTGCCAGCAGCTTAGCGGGTGCGGAAGATACGCAGTATTTT

V gene: TRBV9
clone size: -
D gene: TRBD2
J gene: TRBJ2-2
CDR3 protein: CASSRLAGASGELFF
CDR3 DNA: TGTGCCAGCAGCCGACTAGCGGGGGCTTCCGGGGAGCTGTTTTTT

V gene: TRBV5-1
clone size: -
D gene: -
J gene: TRBJ2-2
CDR3 protein: CASSLLGGTNTGELFF
CDR3 DNA: TGCGCCAGCAGCTTGCTCGGCGGGACGAACACCGGGGAGCTGTTTTTT

V gene: TRBV7-9
clone size: -
D gene: -
J gene: TRBJ2-4
CDR3 protein: CASSYTGPQVIQYF
CDR3 DNA: TGTGCCAGCAGCTATACCGGGCCTCAGGTCATTCAGTACTTC

V gene: TRBV19
clone size: once
D gene: -
J gene: TRBJ1-4
CDR3 protein: CASIGRRDEKLFF
CDR3 DNA: TGTGCCAGTATTGGGAGGCGGGATGAAAAACTGTTTTTT

V gene: TRBV11-2
clone size: -
D gene: TRBD2
J gene: TRBJ2-7
CDR3 protein: CASSFSAGDTYEQYF
CDR3 DNA: TGTGCCAGCAGCTTTTCGGCGGGAGACACCTACGAGCAGTACTTC

V gene: TRBV10-3
clone size: -
D gene: TRBD1
J gene: TRBJ2-7
CDR3 protein: CAISLQGAISYEQYF
CDR3 DNA: TGTGCCATCAGTTTACAGGGGGCTATCTCCTACGAGCAGTACTTC

V gene: TRBV7-2
clone size: -
D gene: -
J gene: TRBJ2-3
CDR3 protein: CASSPLRGADTQYF
CDR3 DNA: TGTGCCAGCAGCCCACTTAGGGGTGCAGATACGCAGTATTTT

V gene: TRBV9
clone size: -
D gene: -
J gene: TRBJ2-1
CDR3 protein: CASSPGGSSYNEQFF
CDR3 DNA: TGTGCCAGCAGCCCCGGGGGCAGCTCCTACAATGAGCAGTTCTTC

V gene: TRBV11-2
clone size: -
D gene: TRBD2
J gene: TRBJ2-3
CDR3 protein: CASSPRTSGSLGTQYF
CDR3 DNA: TGTGCCAGCAGCCCCCGGACTAGCGGGAGTTTAGGTACGCAGTATTTT

V gene: TRBV29-1
clone size: -
D gene: -
J gene: TRBJ1-6
CDR3 protein: CSVGEFNSPLHF
CDR3 DNA: TGCAGCGTTGGCGAGTTCAATTCACCCCTCCACTTT

V gene: TRBV7-2
clone size: -
D gene: -
J gene: TRBJ1-1
CDR3 protein: CASSLGSRGWNTEAFF
CDR3 DNA: TGTGCCAGCAGCTTAGGATCCAGGGGCTGGAACACTGAAGCTTTCTTT

V gene: TRBV6-5
clone size: -
D gene: -
J gene: TRBJ1-1
CDR3 protein: CASSSPGGGTEAFF
CDR3 DNA: TGTGCCAGCAGTTCCCCCGGGGGGGGCACTGAAGCTTTCTTT

V gene: TRBV3-1/TRBV3-2
clone size: -
D gene: TRBD2
J gene: TRBJ2-1
CDR3 protein: CASSLRLAGGPNEQFF
CDR3 DNA: TGTGCCAGCAGCCTACGACTAGCGGGGGGGCCCAATGAGCAGTTCTTC

V gene: TRBV30
clone size: -
D gene: -
J gene: TRBJ2-7
CDR3 protein: CAWSVGGRIYEQYF
CDR3 DNA: TGTGCCTGGAGTGTTGGGGGCCGGATTTACGAGCAGTACTTC

V gene: TRBV10-2
clone size: -
D gene: -
J gene: TRBJ2-7
CDR3 protein: CASSEPISYEQYF
CDR3 DNA: TGCGCCAGCAGTGAGCCCATTTCCTACGAGCAGTACTTC

V gene: TRBV29-1
clone size: -
D gene: TRBD1
J gene: TRBJ1-1
CDR3 protein: CSVERTGEGTEAFF
CDR3 DNA: TGCAGCGTTGAACGAACAGGGGAGGGCACTGAAGCTTTCTTT

V gene: TRBV5-5
clone size: once
D gene: -
J gene: TRBJ1-1
CDR3 protein: CASSFQGGTEAFF
CDR3 DNA: TGTGCCAGCAGCTTCCAGGGAGGCACTGAAGCTTTCTTT

V gene: TRBV7-2
clone size: -
D gene: -
J gene: TRBJ1-4
CDR3 protein: CASSLGTPGREKLFF
CDR3 DNA: TGTGCCAGCAGCTTAGGGACACCGGGTCGGGAAAAACTGTTTTTT

V gene: TRBV30
clone size: -
D gene: -
J gene: TRBJ2-7
CDR3 protein: CAWETTGSYEQYF
CDR3 DNA: TGTGCCTGGGAAACGACAGGTTCCTACGAGCAGTACTTC

V gene: TRBV6-5
clone size: -
D gene: TRBD2
J gene: TRBJ2-7
CDR3 protein: CASSYGLAGYEQYF
CDR3 DNA: TGTGCCAGCAGTTACGGACTAGCGGGCTACGAGCAGTACTTC

V gene: TRBV14
clone size: -
D gene: TRBD2
J gene: TRBJ2-3
CDR3 protein: CASSQRGSASGITDTQYF
CDR3 DNA: TGTGCCAGCAGCCAGCGGGGTTCGGCTAGCGGGATCACAGATACGCAGTATTTT

V gene: TRBV7-2
clone size: -
D gene: -
J gene: TRBJ2-1
CDR3 protein: CASSLKGFSRDNEQFF
CDR3 DNA: TGTGCCAGCAGCTTAAAGGGATTTTCGCGCGACAATGAGCAGTTCTTC

V gene: TRBV11-2
clone size: -
D gene: -
J gene: TRBJ1-2
CDR3 protein: CASSFPGSSGYTF
CDR3 DNA: TGTGCCAGCAGCTTTCCGGGGTCTAGTGGCTACACCTTC

V gene: TRBV4-3
clone size: -
D gene: -
J gene: TRBJ2-3
CDR3 protein: CASSQEAASRTDTQYF
CDR3 DNA: TGCGCCAGCAGCCAAGAAGCAGCGTCCCGCACAGATACGCAGTATTTT

V gene: TRBV7-8
clone size: once
D gene: TRBD2
J gene: TRBJ2-1
CDR3 protein: CASGGEGSGVGDEQFF
CDR3 DNA: TGTGCCAGCGGTGGGGAGGGGTCGGGGGTCGGGGATGAGCAGTTCTTC

V gene: TRBV19
clone size: -
D gene: -
J gene: TRBJ2-7
CDR3 protein: CASSAARGLSYEQYF
CDR3 DNA: TGTGCCAGTAGTGCCGCCCGGGGTCTCTCCTACGAGCAGTACTTC

V gene: TRBV6-5
clone size: -
D gene: -
J gene: TRBJ1-1
CDR3 protein: CASSYRTEGEAFF
CDR3 DNA: TGTGCCAGCAGTTACAGGACGGAGGGGGAAGCTTTCTTT

V gene: TRBV4-3
clone size: -
D gene: TRBD1
J gene: TRBJ1-2
CDR3 protein: CASSQEDRGLGYTF
CDR3 DNA: TGCGCCAGCAGCCAGGAGGACAGGGGGCTTGGCTACACCTTC

V gene: TRBV4-2
clone size: few
D gene: -
J gene: TRBJ1-5
CDR3 protein: CASSEQFSNQPQHF
CDR3 DNA: TGTGCCAGCAGCGAACAATTTAGCAATCAGCCCCAGCATTTT

V gene: TRBV5-1
clone size: -
D gene: TRBD2
J gene: TRBJ2-5
CDR3 protein: CASSGSGVQETQYF
CDR3 DNA: TGCGCCAGCAGCGGTAGCGGGGTCCAAGAGACCCAGTACTTC

V gene: TRBV7-2
clone size: -
D gene: -
J gene: TRBJ1-5
CDR3 protein: CASRGVSNQPQHF
CDR3 DNA: TGTGCCAGCCGCGGAGTTAGCAATCAGCCCCAGCATTTT

V gene: TRBV7-9
clone size: few
D gene: -
J gene: TRBJ2-7
CDR3 protein: CASSSRDSHYEQYF
CDR3 DNA: TGTGCCAGCAGCTCCCGGGACTCTCACTACGAGCAGTACTTC

V gene: TRBV12-3/TRBV12-4
clone size: -
D gene: -
J gene: TRBJ1-1
CDR3 protein: CASRLRDSAEAFF
CDR3 DNA: TGTGCCAGCAGGCTCAGGGATAGCGCTGAAGCTTTCTTT

V gene: TRBV24-1
clone size: -
D gene: -
J gene: TRBJ2-7
CDR3 protein: CATPRTSWGRPNFIYEQYF
CDR3 DNA: TGTGCCACCCCGCGAACTTCGTGGGGGCGACCGAATTTTATCTACGAGCAGTACTTC

V gene: TRBV9
clone size: once
D gene: TRBD1
J gene: TRBJ2-1
CDR3 protein: CASSAYSGTGVGNEQFF
CDR3 DNA: TGTGCCAGCAGCGCCTACTCCGGGACAGGGGTCGGGAATGAGCAGTTCTTC

V gene: TRBV6-5
clone size: -
D gene: -
J gene: TRBJ1-1
CDR3 protein: CASSFLVGEAFF
CDR3 DNA: TGTGCCAGCAGTTTCTTAGTGGGTGAAGCTTTCTTT